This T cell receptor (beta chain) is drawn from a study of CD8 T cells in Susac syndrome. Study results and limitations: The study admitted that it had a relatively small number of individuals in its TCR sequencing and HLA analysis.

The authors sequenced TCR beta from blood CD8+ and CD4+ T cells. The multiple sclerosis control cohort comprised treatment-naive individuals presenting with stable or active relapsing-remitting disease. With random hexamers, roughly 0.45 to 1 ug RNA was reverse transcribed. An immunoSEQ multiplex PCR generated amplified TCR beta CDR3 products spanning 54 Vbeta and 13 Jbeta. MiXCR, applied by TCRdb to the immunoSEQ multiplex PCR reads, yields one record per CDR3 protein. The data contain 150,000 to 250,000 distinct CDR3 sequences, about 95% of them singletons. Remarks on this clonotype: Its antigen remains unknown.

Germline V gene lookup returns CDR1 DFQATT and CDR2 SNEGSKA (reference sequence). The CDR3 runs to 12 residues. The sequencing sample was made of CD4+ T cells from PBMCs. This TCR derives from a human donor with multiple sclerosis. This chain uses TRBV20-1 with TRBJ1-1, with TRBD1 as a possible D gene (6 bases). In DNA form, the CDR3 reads TGCAGCGTTTGGGGGGCGAACACTGAAGCTTTCTTT. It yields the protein CSVWGANTEAFF.